This T cell receptor beta chain comes out of a study of blood T cell repertoires in COVID-19. Measured with immunoSEQ multiplex PCR; TCRdb has only the in-frame clones, and not every one. The repertoire includes 200,000 or so clones, 70% to 90% of them detected once, and around 3% sits in the top ten. CDR3 length: 11 amino acids. Germline loops: CDR1 MDHEN, CDR2 SYDVKM. V was pared by 5 bases and J by 1 base, with 2 bases between. The receptor's source is a man aged 45-65 years who had recovered from COVID-19. Input material: peripheral blood. The rearrangement links TRBV28 to TRBJ1-1; no clear D gene. The DNA for the CDR3 is TGTGCCAGCAGTCAGAACACTGAAGCTTTCTTT. It specifies CASSQNTEAFF. The entire variable domain, with the rest obtained from reference TRBV28 and TRBJ1-1, is as follows: DVKVTQSSRYLVKRTGEKVFLECVQDMDHENMFWYRQDPGLGLRLIYFSYDVKMKEKGDIPEGYSVSREKKERFSLILESASTNQTSMYLCASSQNTEAFFGQGTRLTVV.